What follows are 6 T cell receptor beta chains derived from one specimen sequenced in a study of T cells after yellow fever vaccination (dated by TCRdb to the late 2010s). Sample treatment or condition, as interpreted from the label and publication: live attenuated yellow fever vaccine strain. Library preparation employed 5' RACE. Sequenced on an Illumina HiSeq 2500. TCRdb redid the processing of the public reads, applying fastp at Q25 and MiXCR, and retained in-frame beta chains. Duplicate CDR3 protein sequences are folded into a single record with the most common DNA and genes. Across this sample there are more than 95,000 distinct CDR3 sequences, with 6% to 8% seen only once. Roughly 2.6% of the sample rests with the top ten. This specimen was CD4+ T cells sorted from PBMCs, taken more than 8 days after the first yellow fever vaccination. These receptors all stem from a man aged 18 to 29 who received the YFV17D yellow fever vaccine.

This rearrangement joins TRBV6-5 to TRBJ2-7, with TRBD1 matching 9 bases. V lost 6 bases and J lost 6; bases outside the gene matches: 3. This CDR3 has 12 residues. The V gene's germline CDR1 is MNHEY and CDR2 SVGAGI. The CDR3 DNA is TGTGCCAGCAGCCTGACAGGGGGCGAGCAGTACTTC. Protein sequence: CASSLTGGEQYF.

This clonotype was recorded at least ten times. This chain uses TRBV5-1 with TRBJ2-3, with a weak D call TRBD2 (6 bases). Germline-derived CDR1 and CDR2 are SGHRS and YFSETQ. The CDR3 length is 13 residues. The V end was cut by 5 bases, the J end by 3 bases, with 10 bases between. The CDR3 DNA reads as TGCGCCAGCAGGGGAGGCACGACAGATACGCAGTATTTT. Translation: CASRGGTTDTQYF.

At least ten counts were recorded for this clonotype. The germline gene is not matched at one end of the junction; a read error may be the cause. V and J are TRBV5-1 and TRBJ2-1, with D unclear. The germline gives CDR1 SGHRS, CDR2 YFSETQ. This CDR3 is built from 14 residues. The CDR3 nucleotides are TGTGCCAGCAGCTTAGCAGGCTCCTACAATGAGCAGTTCTTC. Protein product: CASSLAGSYNEQFF.

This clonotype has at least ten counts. The CDR3 DNA reads TGTGCCACCCCGAGCCAAAACACCGGGGAGCTGTTTTTT. It yields the protein CATPSQNTGELFF. The chain combines TRBV24-1 with TRBJ2-2, with D hard to call. CDR1 is KGHDR and CDR2 is SFDVKD in the germline V gene. The CDR3 sequence is 13 residues long. Trimming shortened V by 9 bases and J by 2 bases, and 9 bases separated the two germline ends.

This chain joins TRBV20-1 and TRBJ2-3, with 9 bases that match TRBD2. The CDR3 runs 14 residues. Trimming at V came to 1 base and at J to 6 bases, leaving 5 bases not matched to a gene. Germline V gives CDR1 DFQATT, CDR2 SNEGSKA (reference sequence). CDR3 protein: CSARAGGGADTQYF. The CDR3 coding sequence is TGCAGTGCTAGAGCTGGCGGGGGGGCGGATACGCAGTATTTT.

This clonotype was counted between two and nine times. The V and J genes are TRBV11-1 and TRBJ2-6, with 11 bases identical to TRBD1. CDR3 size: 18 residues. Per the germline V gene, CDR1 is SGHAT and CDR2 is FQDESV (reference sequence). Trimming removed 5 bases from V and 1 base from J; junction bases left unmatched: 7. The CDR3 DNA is TGTGCCAGCAGCAAGGGACAGGGGGTAGGGTCTGGGGCCAACGTCCTGACTTTC. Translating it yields CASSKGQGVGSGANVLTF.